This T cell receptor beta chain was identified in a study of T cell responses to AZD1222 COVID-19 vaccine. At the level of the study: Researchers grouped second doses given at about 4 or about 12 weeks into one pool. The study, taken as a whole, reports: Donors were mostly white British, more females; clonal diversity possibly underestimated.

As regards this clone: Its target is not known.

Trimming stripped 1 base from V and 0 bases from J, with 16 bases between. Germline V gene lookup returns CDR1 SGHRS and CDR2 YFSETQ. The CDR3 contains 18 residues. TCRdb's table, derived via immunoSEQ multiplex PCR, lists solely in-frame clones and lacks some. The sample contains around 110,000 clones, about 91% of which appear only once. V gene TRBV5-1 combines with J gene TRBJ2-2; D assignment may be TRBD1 or TRBD2 (6 bases each). The material sequenced was peripheral blood, taken on day 0 of AZD1222 vaccination. This clonotype was obtained from an adult in good health. The chain's CDR3 is CASSLFGGSATNTGELFF. CDR3 in DNA: TGCGCCAGCAGCTTGTTCGGGGGCAGTGCAACGAACACCGGGGAGCTGTTTTTT. Complete variable domain (other parts from reference TRBV5-1 and TRBJ2-2): KAGVTQTPRYLIKTRGQQVTLSCSPISGHRSVSWYQQTPGQGLQFLFEYFSETQRNKGNFPGRFSGRQFSNSRSEMNVSTLELGDSALYLCASSLFGGSATNTGELFFGEGSRLTVL.